One sample yielded the 2 T cell receptor beta chains listed below, sequenced in a study of tumor-infiltrating lymphocytes in primary liver carcinoma. Synthesis of TCR beta cDNA was carried out from approximately 0.55 ug total RNA with a constant-region primer. Construction of TCR beta libraries relied on three successive nested multiplex PCR rounds employing slightly modified ARM-PCR. The two initial PCR rounds, about 9 cycles each, used TRBV1-TRBV30 forward and C-beta reverse primers. Using its own MiXCR run on the multiplex PCR reads, TCRdb lists one record per CDR3 protein. The sample yields fewer than 250,000 distinct CDR3 sequences, approximately 86% seen once. Starting material for RNA and DNA co-extraction consisted of roughly 17-31 mg of unsorted bulk tissue. Sequencing was carried out using tumor tissue from primary liver carcinoma. The receptors were sampled from a man aged 35 to 55 with primary liver carcinoma and hepatitis B virus infection.

Details on this clonotype: At one end the junction does not follow the germline gene, possibly because of a read error. The V and J genes are TRBV29-1 and TRBJ2-3; the match to TRBD2 covers 7 bases. Per the germline V gene, CDR1 is SQVTM and CDR2 is ANQGSEA. CDR3 length: 14 amino acids. CDR3 in amino acids: CSVGYAGASDRQYF. CDR3 DNA: TGCAGCGTTGGTTACGCGGGAGCGTCAGATAGGCAGTATTTT.

About this clonotype itself: A read error may account for a junction end that differs from germline. This chain links TRBV11-2 with TRBJ1-4; D gene ambiguous. The CDR3 extends over 14 amino acids. Looked up from germline, CDR1 is SGHAT and CDR2 is FQNNGV. CDR3 in amino acids: CASSLGSSLKRLFF. The CDR3 nucleotides are TGTGCTAGCAGCTTAGGAAGCAGCCTTAAAAGACTGTTTTTT.